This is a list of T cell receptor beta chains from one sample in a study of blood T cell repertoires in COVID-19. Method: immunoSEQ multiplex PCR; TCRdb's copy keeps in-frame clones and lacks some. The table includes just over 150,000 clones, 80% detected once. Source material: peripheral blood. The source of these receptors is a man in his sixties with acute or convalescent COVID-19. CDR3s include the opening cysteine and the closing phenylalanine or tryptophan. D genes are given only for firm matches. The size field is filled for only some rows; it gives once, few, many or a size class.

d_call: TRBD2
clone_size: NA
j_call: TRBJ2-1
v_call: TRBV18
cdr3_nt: TGTGCCAGCTCACCAGCCGAGCGGGACTACAATGAGCAGTTCTTC
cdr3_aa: CASSPAERDYNEQFF

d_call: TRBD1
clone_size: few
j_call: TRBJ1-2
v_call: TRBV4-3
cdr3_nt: TGCGCCAGCAGCCAAGGGACAGGGACCAACTATGGCTACACCTTC
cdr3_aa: CASSQGTGTNYGYTF

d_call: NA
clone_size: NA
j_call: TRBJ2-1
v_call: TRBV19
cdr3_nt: TGTGCCAGTAGTATCGTGGGAGCGGGTGCCTCCTACAATGAGCAGTTCTTC
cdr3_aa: CASSIVGAGASYNEQFF

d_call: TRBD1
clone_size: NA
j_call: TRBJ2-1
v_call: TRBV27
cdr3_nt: TGTGCCAGCCTCCTCAGGGGGAATGGGGGCAATGAGCAGTTCTTC
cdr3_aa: CASLLRGNGGNEQFF

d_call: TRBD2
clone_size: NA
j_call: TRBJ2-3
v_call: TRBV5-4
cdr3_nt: TGTGCCAGCAGCTCGGGACTAACCGACACAGATACGCAGTATTTT
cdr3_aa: CASSSGLTDTDTQYF

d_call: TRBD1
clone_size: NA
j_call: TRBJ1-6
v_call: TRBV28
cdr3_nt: TGTGCCAGCAGTGCCGGGACAGGAAATTCACCCCTCCACTTT
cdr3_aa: CASSAGTGNSPLHF

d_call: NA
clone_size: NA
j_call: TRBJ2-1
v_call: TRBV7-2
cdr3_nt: TGTGCCAGCAGCCCAACCGGGACACACGCCGACCGTGGGTTCTTC
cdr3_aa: CASSPTGTHADRGFF

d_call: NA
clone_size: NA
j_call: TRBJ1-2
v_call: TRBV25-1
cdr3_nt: TGTGCCAGCAGCGCAGCAGGAACTAACTATGGCTACACCTTC
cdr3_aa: CASSAAGTNYGYTF

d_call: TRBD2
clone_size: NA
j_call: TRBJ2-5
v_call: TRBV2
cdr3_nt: TGTGCCAGCCTAGACGGGGGGGAACAAGAGACCCAGTACTTC
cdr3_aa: CASLDGGEQETQYF

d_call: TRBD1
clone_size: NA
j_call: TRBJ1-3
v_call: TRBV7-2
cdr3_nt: TGTGCCAGCAGCGGGGACAGGTTCATTTCTGGAAACACCATATATTTT
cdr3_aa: CASSGDRFISGNTIYF

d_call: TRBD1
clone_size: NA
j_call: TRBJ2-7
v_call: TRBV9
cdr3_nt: TGTGCCAGCAGCGTCGGACAGGGCGGAGGCTACGAGCAGTACTTC
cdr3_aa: CASSVGQGGGYEQYF

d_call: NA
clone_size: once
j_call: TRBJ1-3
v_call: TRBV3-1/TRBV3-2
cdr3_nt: TGTGCCAGCAGCCCCTCGGCTGGAAACACCATATATTTT
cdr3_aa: CASSPSAGNTIYF

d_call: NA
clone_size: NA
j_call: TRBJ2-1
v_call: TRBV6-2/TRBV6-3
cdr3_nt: TGTGCCAGCAGTTACGGGAGCGGAGCCCCTAACAATGAGCAGTTCTTC
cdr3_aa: CASSYGSGAPNNEQFF

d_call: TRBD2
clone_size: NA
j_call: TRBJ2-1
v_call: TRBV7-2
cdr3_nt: TGTGCCAGCAGCACTAGAGGCGGGAGGAAGATCCATGAGCAGTTCTTC
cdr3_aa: CASSTRGGRKIHEQFF

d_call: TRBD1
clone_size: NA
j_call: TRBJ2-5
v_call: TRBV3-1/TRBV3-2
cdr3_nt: TGTGCCAGCAGCCAATCCTGGTTCAGGGGGCGGGAGACCCAGTACTTC
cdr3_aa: CASSQSWFRGRETQYF

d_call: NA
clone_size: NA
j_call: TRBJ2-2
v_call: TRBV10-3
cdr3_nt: TGTGCCACCAAAGGGGTGGCCACCGGGGAGCTGTTTTTT
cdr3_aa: CATKGVATGELFF

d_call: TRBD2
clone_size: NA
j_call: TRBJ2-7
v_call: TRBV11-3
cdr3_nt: TGTGCCAGCAGTCGGACTAGCGGGAACCACGAGCAGTACTTC
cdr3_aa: CASSRTSGNHEQYF

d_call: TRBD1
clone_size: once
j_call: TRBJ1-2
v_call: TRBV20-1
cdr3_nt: TGCAGTGCTAACAGGGGGACGAGCTACACCTTC
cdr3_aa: CSANRGTSYTF

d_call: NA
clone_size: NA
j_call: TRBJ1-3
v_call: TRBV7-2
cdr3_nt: TGTGCCAGCAGCTCGGGTAGTCGGCCGGCTGGAAACACCATATATTTT
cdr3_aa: CASSSGSRPAGNTIYF

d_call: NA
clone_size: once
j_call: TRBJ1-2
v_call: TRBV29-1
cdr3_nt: TGCAGCGCTCGAGGGGGGGGAGGTTTCGGCTACACCTTC
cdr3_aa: CSARGGGGFGYTF

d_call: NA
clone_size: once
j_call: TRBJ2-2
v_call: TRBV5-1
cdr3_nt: TGCGCCAGCAGCTTGGAAGGCAGCGCGAACACCGGGGAGCTGTTTTTT
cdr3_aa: CASSLEGSANTGELFF

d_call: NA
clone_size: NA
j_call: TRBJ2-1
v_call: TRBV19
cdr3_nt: TGTGCCAGTAGTATAGACAGGGGGAGGAATGAGCAGTTCTTC
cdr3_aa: CASSIDRGRNEQFF

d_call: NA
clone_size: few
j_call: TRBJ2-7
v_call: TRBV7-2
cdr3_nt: TGTGCCAGCAGCGTCTCTCAGGGCTACGAGCAGTACTTC
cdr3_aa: CASSVSQGYEQYF

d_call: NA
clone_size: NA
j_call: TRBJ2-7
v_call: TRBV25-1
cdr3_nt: TGTGCCAGCAGTGAAGGGGGGAAAGTGTGGGAGCAGTACTTC
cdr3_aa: CASSEGGKVWEQYF

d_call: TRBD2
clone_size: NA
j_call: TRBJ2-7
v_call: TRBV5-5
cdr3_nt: TGTGCCAGCAGCTTGGAGCGGTCTAGCGGGGGCGAGCAGTACTTC
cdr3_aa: CASSLERSSGGEQYF

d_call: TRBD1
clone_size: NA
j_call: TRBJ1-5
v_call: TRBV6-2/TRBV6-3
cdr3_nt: TGTGCCAGCAGTTATCAGCCAGGGGGAAGCAATCAGCCCCAGCATTTT
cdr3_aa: CASSYQPGGSNQPQHF

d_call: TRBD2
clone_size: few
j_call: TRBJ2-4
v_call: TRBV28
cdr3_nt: TGTGCCAGCAGTTTGGGGCTAGCGGGAGGGCCTTCGGACATTCAGTACTTC
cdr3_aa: CASSLGLAGGPSDIQYF

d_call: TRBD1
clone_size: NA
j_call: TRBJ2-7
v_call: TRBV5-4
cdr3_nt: TGTGCCAGCAGCTCCGGACAGGGGAGGGACGAGCAGTACTTC
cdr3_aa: CASSSGQGRDEQYF

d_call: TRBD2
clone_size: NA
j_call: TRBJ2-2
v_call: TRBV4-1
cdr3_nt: TGCGCCAGCAGCCGCCTTCCCCCGGGACTAGCCTACACCGGGGAGCTGTTTTTT
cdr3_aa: CASSRLPPGLAYTGELFF

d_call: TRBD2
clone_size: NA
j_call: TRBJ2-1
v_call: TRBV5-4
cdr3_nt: TGTGCCAGCAGCCCGGGACTAGCGGGGGCCTACAATGAGCAGTTCTTC
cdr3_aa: CASSPGLAGAYNEQFF

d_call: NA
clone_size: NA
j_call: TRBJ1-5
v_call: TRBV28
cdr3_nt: TGTGCCAGCAGTTTAGGGACACAAAATCAGCCCCAGCATTTT
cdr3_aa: CASSLGTQNQPQHF

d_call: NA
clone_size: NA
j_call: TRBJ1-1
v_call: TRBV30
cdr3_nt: TGTGCCTGGAGTAAAAAGATCCCCGAGTCGAACACTGAAGCTTTCTTT
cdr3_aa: CAWSKKIPESNTEAFF

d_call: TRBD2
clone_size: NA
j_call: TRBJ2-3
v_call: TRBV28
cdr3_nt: TGTGCCAGCACCGGGACTAGCGGGAGGGATACGCAGTATTTT
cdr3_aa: CASTGTSGRDTQYF

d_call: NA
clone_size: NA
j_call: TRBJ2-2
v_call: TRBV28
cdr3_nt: TGTGCCACCCTCGAGGGTGATGCCGGGGAGCTGTTTTTT
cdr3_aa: CATLEGDAGELFF

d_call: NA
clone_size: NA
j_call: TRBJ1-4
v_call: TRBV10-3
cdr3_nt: TGTGCCATCAGGGGAGCCGGGGGTAATGAAAAACTGTTTTTT
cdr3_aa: CAIRGAGGNEKLFF

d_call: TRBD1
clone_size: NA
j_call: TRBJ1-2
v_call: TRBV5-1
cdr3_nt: TGCGCCAGCAGCCCTCGGGACAGCTATGGCTACACCTTC
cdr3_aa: CASSPRDSYGYTF

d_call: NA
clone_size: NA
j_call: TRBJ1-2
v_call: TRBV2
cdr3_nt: TGTGCCAGCAGTGTGCGGACAGTAACGTATGGCTACACCTTC
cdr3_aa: CASSVRTVTYGYTF

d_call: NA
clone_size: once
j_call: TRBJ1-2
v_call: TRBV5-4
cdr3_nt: TGTGCCAGCAGCTTGGGGGAGAGACACTATGGCTACACCTTC
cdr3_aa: CASSLGERHYGYTF

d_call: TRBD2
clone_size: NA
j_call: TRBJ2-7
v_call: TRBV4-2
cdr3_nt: TGTGCCAGCAGCCAAGTTCCATCAGCAATTAGCGGGACCGCTAGTGAGCAGTACTTC
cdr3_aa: CASSQVPSAISGTASEQYF

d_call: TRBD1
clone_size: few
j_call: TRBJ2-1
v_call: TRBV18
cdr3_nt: TGTGCCAGCTCACCGCGGACAGGGGGTTGGAATGAGCAGTTCTTC
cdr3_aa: CASSPRTGGWNEQFF

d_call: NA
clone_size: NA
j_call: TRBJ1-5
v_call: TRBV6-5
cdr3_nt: TGTGCCAGCAGCTTTAGGGACTTTCAGCCCCAGCATTTT
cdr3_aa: CASSFRDFQPQHF

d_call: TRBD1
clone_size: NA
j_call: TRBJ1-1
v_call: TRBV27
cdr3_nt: TGTGCCAGCAGTACAGCCGGGACAGGGGTTGAAGCTTTCTTT
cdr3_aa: CASSTAGTGVEAFF

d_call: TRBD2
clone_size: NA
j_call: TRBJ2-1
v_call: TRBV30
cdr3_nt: TGTGCCTGGAGAAGGACTTGGACTAGCGGGAAAAATGAGCAGTTCTTC
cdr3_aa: CAWRRTWTSGKNEQFF

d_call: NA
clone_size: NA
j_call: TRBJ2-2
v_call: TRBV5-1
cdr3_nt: TGCGCCAGCAGCTTGCAGGCGGGACCAAACACCGGGGAGCTGTTTTTT
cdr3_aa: CASSLQAGPNTGELFF

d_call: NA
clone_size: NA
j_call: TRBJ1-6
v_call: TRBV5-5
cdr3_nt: TGTGCCAGCAGCTTGGCTCCGACGGGGGTTAATTCACCCCTCCACTTT
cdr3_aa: CASSLAPTGVNSPLHF

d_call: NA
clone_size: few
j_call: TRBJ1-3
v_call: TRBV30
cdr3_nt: TGTGCCTGGCGAGACTGGTATAACTCTGGAAACACCATATATTTT
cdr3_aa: CAWRDWYNSGNTIYF

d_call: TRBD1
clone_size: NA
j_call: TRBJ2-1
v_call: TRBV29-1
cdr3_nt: TGCAGCGTTGACGCGACAGGGGTTTACAATGAGCAGTTCTTC
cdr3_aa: CSVDATGVYNEQFF

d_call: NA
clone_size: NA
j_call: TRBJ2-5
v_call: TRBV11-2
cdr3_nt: TGTGCCAGCAGCCGTCGGGAGACCCAGTACTTC
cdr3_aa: CASSRRETQYF

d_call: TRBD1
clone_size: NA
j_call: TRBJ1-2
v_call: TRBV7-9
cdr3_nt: TGTGCCAGCAGCTTAGCTTCGCCAGGGGGCGGCTACACCTTC
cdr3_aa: CASSLASPGGGYTF

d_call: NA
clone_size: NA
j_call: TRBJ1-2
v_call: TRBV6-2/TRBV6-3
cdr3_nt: TGTGCCAGCAGTTTCCCACATTTTCCAGGAGGCTATGGCTACACCTTC
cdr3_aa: CASSFPHFPGGYGYTF

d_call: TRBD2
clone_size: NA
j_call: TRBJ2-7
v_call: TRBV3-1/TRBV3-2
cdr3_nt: TGTGCCAGCAGCCGAACGGCGGGGGGCCCTAGTCACGAGCAGTACTTC
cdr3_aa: CASSRTAGGPSHEQYF

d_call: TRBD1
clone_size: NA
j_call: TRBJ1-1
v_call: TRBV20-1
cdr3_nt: TGCAGTGCCCGGACAGGCACTGAAGCTTTCTTT
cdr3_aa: CSARTGTEAFF

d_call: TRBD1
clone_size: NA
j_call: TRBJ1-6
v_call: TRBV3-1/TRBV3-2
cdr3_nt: TGTGCCAGCAGCCAAGGGTCCAGGGGGTTCGGTGGGAATTCACCCCTCCACTTT
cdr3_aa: CASSQGSRGFGGNSPLHF